The rows below give T cell receptor beta chains drawn from one sample of a study of shared clonotypes between healthy human individuals. Sequencing used immunoSEQ multiplex PCR; TCRdb keeps in-frame clones, though not all of them. The sample carries about 110,000 clones, 68% recorded once. The sequencing input was memory CD8+ T cells sorted from blood. The source is a woman in her twenties or thirties in good health. The CDR3 runs from the conserved cysteine through the conserved F or W. The D gene is left open where the match is weak. Where a row states a size, it is once, few, many or the class of an expanded clone; other rows omit it.

13,NA,TRBJ1-1,TRBV5-1,NA,TGCGCCAGCAGTGGGCAGTTAAACACTGAAGCTTTCTTT,CASSGQLNTEAFF
12,TRBD2,TRBJ2-7,TRBV13,NA,TGTGCCAGCAGCGCGGGGGGCTACGAGCAGTACTTC,CASSAGGYEQYF
14,NA,TRBJ1-4,TRBV15,NA,TGTGCCACCAGCAGAGCGACAGAGCATGAAAAACTGTTTTTT,CATSRATEHEKLFF
15,NA,TRBJ2-6,TRBV19,NA,TGTGCCAGTAGTATATGGGCAGGTGGGGCCAACGTCCTGACTTTC,CASSIWAGGANVLTF
14,NA,TRBJ2-7,TRBV9,NA,TGTGCCAGCAGCACAACAGGGTTGACGTACGAGCAGTACTTC,CASSTTGLTYEQYF
14,NA,TRBJ2-5,TRBV28,NA,TGTGCCAGCAGTCGATTCGGGGTCCAAGAGACCCAGTACTTC,CASSRFGVQETQYF
14,TRBD2,TRBJ2-7,TRBV6-6,few,TGTGCCAGCAGTTACGAGACTAGCGCCCACGAGCAGTACTTC,CASSYETSAHEQYF
13,NA,TRBJ1-2,TRBV7-9,few,TGTGCCAGCAGCTTAGGGGTATACTATGGCTACACCTTC,CASSLGVYYGYTF
15,NA,TRBJ1-4,TRBV5-6,NA,TGTGCCAGCAGCTTCGGGGACGCGACTAATGAAAAACTGTTTTTT,CASSFGDATNEKLFF
16,TRBD1,TRBJ1-5,TRBV25-1,NA,TGTGCCAGCAGTGAATCTCGGCAGGGGGTGAATCAGCCCCAGCATTTT,CASSESRQGVNQPQHF